The 30 T cell receptor beta chains given below trace back to one sample, sequenced in a study of PD-1 blockade in classical Hodgkin lymphoma. Brentuximab vedotin exposure varied among the patients, all of whom had relapsed after autologous stem cell transplantation. Produced via immunoSEQ multiplex PCR; TCRdb's table is partial and in-frame only. The table includes approximately 89,000 clones, roughly 88% detected once. This specimen consisted of peripheral blood mononuclear cells (PBMCs), obtained at baseline. Receptor source: a human donor with classical Hodgkin lymphoma.

The sample holds a few counts of this clone. The V gene is TRBV27, the J gene TRBJ2-2; 10 nucleotides align to TRBD2. J gave up 7 bases and V 4 bases, and 3 bases lay outside the gene matches. The CDR3 covers 14 residues. Germline loops: CDR1 MNHEY, CDR2 SMNVEV (reference sequence). CDR3 loop: CASSWTSGIGELFF. As DNA, the CDR3 is TGTGCCAGCAGTTGGACTAGCGGTATCGGGGAGCTGTTTTTT.

This chain joins TRBV11-2 and TRBJ1-1, with a possible D match to TRBD1 (5 bases). Germline V gene sequence: CDR1 SGHAT, CDR2 FQNNGV. The CDR3 length is 15 residues. The V gene lost 5 bases and the J gene lost 2 bases, with 15 bases spanning the gap. The CDR3 region is CASSRTGQGNTEAFF. CDR3 DNA: TGTGCCAGCAGCCGAACCGGGCAGGGTAACACTGAAGCTTTCTTT.

This clone was found a few times. The chain carries TRBV18 and TRBJ2-4, with unresolved D. The V end was cut by 6 bases, the J end by 15 bases, with 30 bases between. CDR1 and CDR2 (germline): KGHSH, LQKENI. The CDR3 covers 16 residues. CDR3 amino acids: CASSPISKDSGGDWYF. The CDR3 coding sequence is TGTGCCAGCTCGCCTATTTCAAAGGATTCGGGCGGTGATTGGTACTTC. The full variable domain, its missing parts supplied by reference TRBV18 and TRBJ2-4, is NAGVMQNPRHLVRRRGQEARLRCSPMKGHSHVYWYRQLPEEGLKFMVYLQKENIIDESGMPKERFSAEFPKEGPSILRIQQVVRGDSAAYFCASSPISKDSGGDWYFGAGTRLSVL.

This chain connects TRBV19 to TRBJ1-1, with TRBD1 matching over 10 bases. Trimming removed 6 bases from V and 3 bases from J; junction bases left unmatched: 4. CDR3 length: 14 residues. Germline assignment: CDR1 LNHDA and CDR2 SQIVND (reference sequence). CDR3 residues: CASSTGQGDTEAFF. DNA for the CDR3: TGTGCCAGTAGCACAGGACAGGGGGACACTGAAGCTTTCTTT.

The DNA of the CDR3 is TGTGCCAGCAGGAGCAGAGAGAACACTGAAGCTTTCTTT. Its translation is CASRSRENTEAFF. The gene calls are TRBV28 and TRBJ1-1, with D hard to call. Germline CDR1 MDHEN, CDR2 SYDVKM. V was cut by 6 bases and J by 1 base, with 9 bases left in between. The CDR3 is made up of 13 amino acids.

The genes are TRBV5-1 and TRBJ2-1, with D perhaps matching TRBD1 or TRBD2 (6 bases each). V lost 4 bases and J lost 9, with 14 bases in between. The CDR3 contains 13 residues. Per germline, CDR1 SGHRS and CDR2 YFSETQ. CDR3: CASSPNEGGEQFF. The CDR3 DNA reads as TGCGCCAGCAGCCCAAATGAGGGGGGTGAGCAGTTCTTC.

The chain carries TRBV27 and TRBJ2-1, with no clear D. Germline V gives CDR1 MNHEY, CDR2 SMNVEV (reference sequence). Trimming removed 3 bases from V and 8 bases from J, with 11 bases in between. The CDR3 spans 13 residues. As DNA, the CDR3 is TGTGCCAGCAGTTTCTACATTGGTTATGAGCAGTTCTTC. Encoded protein: CASSFYIGYEQFF.

The J gene is TRBJ2-3, the V gene TRBV19, with D maybe TRBD2 (5 bases). V lost 5 bases and J 0 bases, leaving 21 bases between the germline ends. Germline loops: CDR1 LNHDA, CDR2 SQIVND (reference sequence). CDR3 length: 18 residues. This CDR3 is CASSFPTRESTSTDTQYF. CDR3 sequence (DNA): TGTGCCAGTAGTTTCCCCACACGGGAATCAACTAGCACAGATACGCAGTATTTT.

The chain couples TRBV10-3 to TRBJ1-1; the D gene is possibly TRBD1 (5 bases). From germline, CDR1 is ENHRY and CDR2 SYGVKD. This CDR3 has 14 amino acids. V lost 7 bases, J lost 1 base, and 13 bases lay in between. The CDR3 DNA reads as TGTGCCATCAATTTGGAGGGGAAGAACACTGAAGCTTTCTTT. Translation gives CAINLEGKNTEAFF.

This clone was observed a single time. The chain is built from TRBV27 and TRBJ1-2; 11 positions agree with TRBD1. The CDR3 runs to 15 residues. Germline V gives CDR1 MNHEY, CDR2 SMNVEV (reference sequence). With 8 bases clipped from V and 7 bases from J, the junction kept 12 bases outside the gene matches. CDR3 amino acids: CASQGQGAPGSGYTF. The CDR3 DNA reads as TGTGCCAGCCAAGGACAGGGGGCTCCCGGGTCTGGCTACACCTTC.

V and J are TRBV30 and TRBJ2-7; D may be TRBD1 (7 bases). V was clipped by 1 base and J by 6 bases, with 10 bases between them. Germline CDR1 is GTSNPN and CDR2 is SVGIG (reference sequence). The length of the CDR3 is 12 residues. CDR3 region: CAWSAQGGEQYF. In DNA, the CDR3 is TGTGCCTGGAGTGCCCAGGGGGGCGAGCAGTACTTC.

The genes are TRBV4-1 and TRBJ1-4; D unresolved. The CDR3 totals 16 residues. Trimming pared 0 bases from V and 7 bases from J, leaving 15 bases between. In germline, CDR1 is MGHRA, CDR2 YSYEKL. This CDR3 reads CASSQDRGVLVEKLFF. The CDR3, as DNA: TGCGCCAGCAGCCAAGATCGCGGGGTACTAGTTGAAAAACTGTTTTTT.

The chain is built from TRBV6-1 and TRBJ2-7; 7 nucleotides align to TRBD2. The CDR3 has 16 residues. Germline loops: CDR1 MNHNS, CDR2 SASEGT. The V and J ends lost 4 bases and 6 bases, in that order; junction bases with no gene match: 15. The CDR3 protein is CASSVMTSRPPPEQYF. CDR3 nucleotide sequence: TGTGCCAGCAGTGTAATGACTAGCCGACCTCCTCCCGAGCAGTACTTC.

This clone was seen once. J is TRBJ2-5 and V is TRBV5-4, with D perhaps matching TRBD2 (5 bases). Looked up from germline, CDR1 is SGHNT and CDR2 is YYREEE (reference sequence). The CDR3 has 16 amino acids. The V end lost 1 base, the J end lost 5 bases, and 18 bases lay between the germline ends. CDR3 loop: CASSLMSLLKRETQYF. The CDR3 DNA follows: TGTGCCAGCAGCTTGATGTCTCTCCTAAAGCGGGAGACCCAGTACTTC.

The V call is TRBV4-2, the J call TRBJ1-5; 8 nucleotides match TRBD1. J lost 2 bases, V lost 0 bases, and 3 bases had no gene match. Germline loops: CDR1 LGHNA, CDR2 YNFKEQ. CDR3 length: 16 residues. For the CDR3, the DNA is TGTGCCAGCAGCCAAGACAAGGGACAGGGCAATCAGCCCCAGCATTTT. This gives the protein CASSQDKGQGNQPQHF.

CDR3 in amino acids: CASSPPSGANVLTF. The CDR3 DNA follows: TGTGCCAGCAGCCCTCCTTCTGGGGCCAACGTCCTGACTTTC. The chain is built from TRBV5-6 and TRBJ2-6; no definite D call. Germline lookup yields CDR1 SGHDT and CDR2 YYEEEE. CDR3 length: 14 amino acids. V was cut by 4 bases and J by 1 base, with 6 bases left in between.

The chain has TRBV5-4 and TRBJ2-7; D not certain. The V gene lost 3 bases and the J gene lost 5 bases, with 18 bases spanning the gap. Per germline, CDR1 SGHNT and CDR2 YYREEE (reference sequence). The CDR3 is made up of 15 amino acids. The CDR3 nucleotides read TGTGCCAGCAGCTATATTCCGGACCCGGTACACGAGCAGTACTTC. Translated: CASSYIPDPVHEQYF.

This clone was found once. The genes are TRBV2 and TRBJ2-6, with TRBD1 matching 11 bases. CDR1 is SNHLY, CDR2 FYNNEI, per germline. This CDR3 contains 17 residues. V was pared by 5 bases and J by 3 bases, with 6 bases of the junction left unmatched. CDR3 amino acids: CASSTGQGANGANVLTF. Here the CDR3 DNA reads TGTGCCAGCAGTACCGGACAGGGGGCGAATGGGGCCAACGTCCTGACTTTC. Based on the CDR3 plus reference TRBV2 and TRBJ2-6, the full variable domain is EPEVTQTPSHQVTQMGQEVILRCVPISNHLYFYWYRQILGQKVEFLVSFYNNEISEKSEIFDDQFSVERPDGSNFTLKIRSTKLEDSAMYFCASSTGQGANGANVLTFGAGSRLTVL.

This clone was found once. This sequence joins TRBV30 and TRBJ1-1, with unresolved D. Trimming left V 3 bases short and J 0 bases short, with 8 bases between. Germline CDR1 GTSNPN, CDR2 SVGIG (reference sequence). The length of the CDR3 is 13 residues. DNA of the CDR3: TGTGCCTGGAGCAAAGGGATGAACACTGAAGCTTTCTTT. Amino acids: CAWSKGMNTEAFF. The whole variable domain, filled in from reference TRBV30 and TRBJ1-1, reads SQTIHQWPATLVQPVGSPLSLECTVEGTSNPNLYWYRQAAGRGLQLLFYSVGIGQISSEVPQNLSASRPQDRQFILSSKKLLLSDSGFYLCAWSKGMNTEAFFGQGTRLTVV.

The chain combines TRBV6-1 with TRBJ1-1; D not resolved. The CDR3 totals 13 residues. V lost 2 bases to trimming and J lost 2 bases, with 6 bases between them. Per germline, CDR1 MNHNS and CDR2 SASEGT. The CDR3 coding sequence is TGTGCCAGCAGTGAACAGCCCAACACTGAAGCTTTCTTT. Protein sequence: CASSEQPNTEAFF.

The chain recombines TRBV10-3 with TRBJ2-5; the D gene is possibly TRBD2 (6 bases). The length of the CDR3 is 11 residues. In germline, CDR1 is ENHRY, CDR2 SYGVKD. The V gene lost 10 bases and the J gene lost 2 bases, with 8 bases spanning the gap. The CDR3 loop reads CATAGQETQYF. CDR3 sequence (DNA): TGTGCCACCGCGGGACAAGAGACCCAGTACTTC.

The chain employs TRBV19 and TRBJ2-2; 7 positions agree with TRBD1. The ends lost 11 bases at V and 2 bases at J; junction bases unmatched: 8. Germline CDR1 and CDR2: LNHDA and SQIVND (reference sequence). This CDR3 is 14 amino acids long. CDR3 residues: CACHRGSNTGELFF. The DNA of the CDR3 is TGTGCCTGCCACAGGGGCTCCAACACCGGGGAGCTGTTTTTT.

The chain carries TRBV14 and TRBJ2-7; 13 bases map to TRBD2. Germline lookup yields CDR1 SGHDN and CDR2 FVKESK. This CDR3 is built from 17 residues. Unmatched junction bases numbered 15, after V lost 4 bases and J lost 9 bases. The CDR3 DNA reads as TGTGCCAGCAGCCTACACGCCCTGCCCGGGACTAGCGGGATGCAGTACTTC. Encoded protein: CASSLHALPGTSGMQYF.

The chain is built from TRBV29-1 and TRBJ2-7, with D perhaps matching TRBD1 or TRBD2 (6 bases each). CDR1 is SQVTM and CDR2 is ANQGSEA in the germline V gene. The V gene lost 4 bases and the J gene lost 2 bases, with 15 bases spanning the gap. The CDR3 is 14 residues long. CDR3: CSVVPGGRTYEQYF. In DNA form, the CDR3 reads TGCAGCGTTGTCCCCGGGGGCAGAACCTACGAGCAGTACTTC.

The J gene is TRBJ2-3, the V gene TRBV2; 8 nucleotides line up with TRBD2. The V segment lost 3 bases and the J segment 6 bases; nucleotides outside the gene matches: 14. The germline gives CDR1 SNHLY, CDR2 FYNNEI. The CDR3 length is 17 residues. The CDR3 DNA reads as TGTGCCAGCAGTGAGGAAGCTAGCGGGTACCGGGGGGATACGCAGTATTTT. Amino acid sequence: CASSEEASGYRGDTQYF.

The rearrangement joins TRBV15 to TRBJ1-3, with unresolved D. This CDR3 has 13 residues. Germline V gene data show CDR1 as LNHNV and CDR2 as YYDKDF (reference sequence). V was clipped by 2 bases and J by 4 bases, with 6 bases between them. CDR3 sequence: CATSRPTGNTIYF. CDR3 sequence (DNA): TGTGCCACCAGCAGACCAACGGGAAACACCATATATTTT.

The chain joins TRBV9 to TRBJ2-3; 9 bases align to TRBD1. Germline lookup yields CDR1 SGDLS and CDR2 YYNGEE. The CDR3 consists of 15 residues. V dropped 2 bases and J dropped 2; count of bases not matched to a gene: 3. The CDR3 bases are TGTGCCAGCAGCGTCCGGGACAGGGACACAGATACGCAGTATTTT. Its translation is CASSVRDRDTDTQYF.

The chain's CDR3 is CAWSVQGAYNEQFF. In DNA, the CDR3 is TGTGCCTGGAGTGTACAGGGGGCCTACAATGAGCAGTTCTTC. V and J are TRBV30 and TRBJ2-1; 8 positions match TRBD1. CDR3 length: 14 residues. Germline V gene lookup returns CDR1 GTSNPN and CDR2 SVGIG (reference sequence). V dropped 0 bases and J dropped 2; count of bases not matched to a gene: 0. The variable domain in full, with the rest retrieved from reference TRBV30 and TRBJ2-1, is SQTIHQWPATLVQPVGSPLSLECTVEGTSNPNLYWYRQAAGRGLQLLFYSVGIGQISSEVPQNLSASRPQDRQFILSSKKLLLSDSGFYLCAWSVQGAYNEQFFGPGTRLTVL.

This clone was observed a handful of times. This sequence joins TRBV6-1 and TRBJ1-5, with a possible D match to TRBD1 (5 bases). Trimming took 10 bases from V and 7 from J, leaving 20 bases between them. This CDR3 has 14 amino acids. Germline assignment: CDR1 MNHNS and CDR2 SASEGT. CDR3 sequence (DNA): TGTGCCACCAGCCCGGGGGGAGGGGAGCAGCCCCAGCATTTT. Its protein product is CATSPGGGEQPQHF.

J is TRBJ1-1 and V is TRBV19, with D possibly being TRBD1 (6 bases). CDR3 length: 14 residues. Germline-derived CDR1 and CDR2 are LNHDA and SQIVND (reference sequence). V gave up 6 bases and J gave up 1 base, with 12 bases separating them. CDR3 region: CASRLQQGNTEAFF. CDR3 DNA sequence: TGTGCCAGTAGACTTCAACAGGGGAACACTGAAGCTTTCTTT.